These T cell receptor beta chains were read from a single sample in a study of CD8 T cells in ankylosing spondylitis. MiXCR, run by TCRdb on the 5' RACE reads, gives a single entry per CDR3 protein. Here the sample spans around 120,000 distinct CDR3 sequences, around 13% being singletons. The source material was blood, either unsorted or a sorted T cell fraction (not recorded which). The receptors shown here come from a female donor with ankylosing spondylitis or in good health (not recorded which). The CDR3 runs from the conserved cysteine through the conserved F or W. D genes are given only for firm matches. Clone size appears in some rows only: once, few, many, or a class for an expanded clone.

TRBV6-5	many	TRBJ2-5	TRBD2	CASSYSGGGAMETQYF
TRBV30	NA	TRBJ1-4	TRBD1	CAWRQGWGNEKLFF
TRBV6-4	few	TRBJ2-1	NA	CASSEFGEQFF
TRBV9	many	TRBJ2-7	TRBD2	CASSPPQAGSSYEQYF
TRBV7-7	NA	TRBJ2-2	NA	CASRSVAGELFF
TRBV9	NA	TRBJ2-2	NA	CASSPPWGRNTGELFF
TRBV20-1	many	TRBJ1-6	TRBD1	CSARIKPGGTLHF
TRBV6-1	few	TRBJ2-4	TRBD1	CAPGTGKNIQYF
TRBV20-1	few	TRBJ2-4	TRBD1	CSARFPGGGKNIQYF
TRBV3-1	NA	TRBJ2-7	TRBD2	CASSRREGPYEQYF
TRBV28	NA	TRBJ1-2	TRBD1	CASSLSGQVLYGYTF
TRBV28	many	TRBJ2-2	NA	CASSLIRGNTGELFF
TRBV2	few	TRBJ2-5	TRBD2	CASSGLRASGQETQYF
TRBV7-3	few	TRBJ2-1	NA	CASSLGPYNEQFF
TRBV10-2	NA	TRBJ2-5	TRBD2	CASSESTGAGGKTQYF
TRBV12-3/TRBV12-4	many	TRBJ2-2	TRBD1	CASSLRQGGELFF
TRBV3-1	NA	TRBJ2-6	NA	CASSHSSGANVLTF
TRBV29-1	many	TRBJ1-5	NA	CSVVGSGDQPQHF
TRBV20-1	few	TRBJ1-2	NA	CSARRPGDPKGYTF
TRBV20-1	many	TRBJ2-2	NA	CSARDGGRTDTGELFF
TRBV29-1	many	TRBJ1-2	NA	CSVGRSGDGYTF
TRBV20-1	many	TRBJ2-1	TRBD1	CSASSVGTGGYNEQFF
TRBV15	NA	TRBJ2-3	TRBD1	CATSKPGQGTDTQYF
TRBV10-3	many	TRBJ2-5	NA	CAISEIRGLETQYF
TRBV30	NA	TRBJ2-2	NA	CAWSAWTGQNTGELFF
TRBV5-1	NA	TRBJ2-3	TRBD2	CASSSLTSGVGDTQYF
TRBV7-2	once	TRBJ2-5	NA	CASGTWDVAGTQYF
TRBV7-3	few	TRBJ1-1	TRBD1	CASSADRGVEAFF
TRBV7-3	NA	TRBJ2-1	TRBD2	CASSPGWTGTSYRYNEQFF
TRBV11-3	few	TRBJ1-1	NA	CASSLDRTSEAFF
TRBV12-3/TRBV12-4	many	TRBJ2-1	TRBD2	CASSSHGLANEQFF
TRBV28	few	TRBJ1-5	TRBD1	CASRPTGGKGQPQHF
TRBV12-5	NA	TRBJ2-2	TRBD2	CASGLVRTSGMGDTGELFF
TRBV20-1	many	TRBJ2-3	NA	CSASPDTQYF
TRBV20-1	NA	TRBJ2-7	TRBD2	CSARDRAGAFYEQYF
TRBV7-2	NA	TRBJ2-1	NA	CASSPRGQGRMKVEQFF
TRBV20-1	few	TRBJ2-7	NA	CSARKVGKYEQYF
TRBV4-1	few	TRBJ2-1	TRBD2	CASSQDGDTGGPSWFHNEQFF
TRBV27	NA	TRBJ2-1	TRBD1	CASSLSGQGYNEQFF
TRBV24-1	NA	TRBJ2-5	TRBD2	CATSDPRAGGPQTQYF
TRBV3-1	NA	TRBJ1-1	NA	CASSQDWNWHPEAFF
TRBV20-1	many	TRBJ1-1	NA	CSAWWRGQNTEAFF
TRBV29-1	many	TRBJ2-7	TRBD1	CSVEGQGDNEQYF
TRBV5-1	many	TRBJ2-7	TRBD1	CASSRGQPSSYEQYF
TRBV28	few	TRBJ2-4	NA	CASTDRNIQYF
TRBV12-3/TRBV12-4	many	TRBJ2-3	TRBD1	CASSPSDRADTQYF
TRBV5-1	many	TRBJ2-3	TRBD2	CASSTGLAGGIADTQYF
TRBV14	many	TRBJ2-4	TRBD1	CASSQDTQGAIAKNIQYF
TRBV5-1	NA	TRBJ1-4	NA	CASSVLGTTGEKLFF
TRBV5-1	many	TRBJ2-6	NA	CASGKPPGANVLTF
TRBV20-1	many	TRBJ1-6	TRBD1	CSAKTGGDYNSPLHF
TRBV2	many	TRBJ2-5	NA	CASGFTQETQYF
TRBV12-5	NA	TRBJ2-1	NA	CASGPWGNEQFF